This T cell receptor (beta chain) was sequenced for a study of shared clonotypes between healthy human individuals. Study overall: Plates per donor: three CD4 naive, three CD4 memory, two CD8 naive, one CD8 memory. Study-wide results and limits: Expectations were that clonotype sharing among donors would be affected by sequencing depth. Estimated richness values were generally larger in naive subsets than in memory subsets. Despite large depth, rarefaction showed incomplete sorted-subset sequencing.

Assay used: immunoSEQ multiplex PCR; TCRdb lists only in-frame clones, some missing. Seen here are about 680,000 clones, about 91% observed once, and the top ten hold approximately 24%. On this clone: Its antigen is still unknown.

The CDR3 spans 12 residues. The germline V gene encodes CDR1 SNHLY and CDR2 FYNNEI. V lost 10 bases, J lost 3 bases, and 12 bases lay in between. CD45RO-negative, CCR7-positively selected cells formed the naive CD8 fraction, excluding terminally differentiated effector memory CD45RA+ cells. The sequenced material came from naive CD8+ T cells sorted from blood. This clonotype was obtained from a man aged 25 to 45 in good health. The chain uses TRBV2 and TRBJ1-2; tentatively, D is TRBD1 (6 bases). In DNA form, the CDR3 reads TGTGCCAACAAGGACAGATACTATGGCTACACCTTC. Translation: CANKDRYYGYTF.